This TCR beta chain came from a study of human T cells and chemical hapten exposure. Regarding time point: pre-sensitization, week 0. The treatment here: therapeutic diphenylcyclopropenone sensitization with weekly scalp DPC. Each cDNA molecule in the library carried unique molecular identifiers. TCRdb passed the RACE reads through MiXCR, listing each CDR3 protein once. Of some 51,000 distinct CDR3 sequences listed, about a tenth are singletons. Trimming pared 0 bases from V and 4 bases from J, leaving 4 bases between. Germline V CDR1 and CDR2: SGDLS, YYNGEE. This CDR3 comprises 12 residues. Study-level results: Relative to control repertoires, expanded TCRs gave rise to significantly more large CDR3 similarity clusters.

This clonotype came up many times. Its matching antigen is unknown. This sequence was found in a woman in her forties with alopecia areata. Some clones in this sample may be carry-over from other donors' samples. The material sequenced was whole blood, taken in connection with sensitization to the hapten diphenylcyclopropenone (DPC). The chain couples TRBV9 to TRBJ1-2; D ambiguous. CDR3 sequence: CASSVDSYGYTF. The CDR3 DNA follows: TGTGCCAGCAGCGTAGATAGCTATGGCTACACCTTC.